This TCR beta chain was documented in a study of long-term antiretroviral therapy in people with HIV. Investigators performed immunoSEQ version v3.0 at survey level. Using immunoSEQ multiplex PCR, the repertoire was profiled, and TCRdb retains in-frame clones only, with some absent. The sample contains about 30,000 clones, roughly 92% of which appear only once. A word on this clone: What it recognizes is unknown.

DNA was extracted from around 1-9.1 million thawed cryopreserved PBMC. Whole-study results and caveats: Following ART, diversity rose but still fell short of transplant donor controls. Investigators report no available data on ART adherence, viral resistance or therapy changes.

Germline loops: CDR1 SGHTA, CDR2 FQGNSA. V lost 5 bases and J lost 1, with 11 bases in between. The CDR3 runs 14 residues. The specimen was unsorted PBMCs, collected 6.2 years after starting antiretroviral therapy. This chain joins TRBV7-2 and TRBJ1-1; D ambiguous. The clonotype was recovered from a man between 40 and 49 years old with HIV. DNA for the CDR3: TGTGCCAGCAGCCCATATGCTGGGAACACTGAAGCTTTCTTT. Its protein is CASSPYAGNTEAFF.